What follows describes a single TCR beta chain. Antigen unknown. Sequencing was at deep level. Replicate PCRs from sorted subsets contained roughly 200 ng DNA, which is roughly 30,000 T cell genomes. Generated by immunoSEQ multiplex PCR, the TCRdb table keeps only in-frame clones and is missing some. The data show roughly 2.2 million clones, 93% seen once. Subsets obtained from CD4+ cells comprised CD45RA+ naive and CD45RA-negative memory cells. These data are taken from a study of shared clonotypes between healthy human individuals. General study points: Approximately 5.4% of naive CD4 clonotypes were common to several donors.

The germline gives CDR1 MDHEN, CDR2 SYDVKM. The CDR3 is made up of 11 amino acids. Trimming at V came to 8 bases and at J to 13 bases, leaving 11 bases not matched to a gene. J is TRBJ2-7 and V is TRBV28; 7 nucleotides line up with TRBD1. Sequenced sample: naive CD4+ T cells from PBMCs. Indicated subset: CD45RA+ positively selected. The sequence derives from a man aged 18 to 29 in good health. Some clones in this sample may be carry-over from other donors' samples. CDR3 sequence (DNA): TGTGCCAGCGCTACGGGGACAGCGATTTACTTC. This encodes CASATGTAIYF.